This is a list of T cell receptor beta chains from one sample in a study of technical replicates of blood from a handful of donors. This table comes from immunoSEQ multiplex PCR, and its TCRdb copy is limited to in-frame clones, with some not included. The profile shows around 68,000 clones, nearly 98% of them singletons. Input material: T cells isolated from PBMCs. The source is a human donor in good health. Both conserved end residues are part of each CDR3. Each record gives: clone size, J gene, D gene, V gene, CDR3 protein, CDR3 DNA. D genes are given only for firm matches. A row's size may be missing; if present it is once, few, many or a size class.

>.|TRBJ2-1|.|TRBV7-9
CASNYIGANEQFF
TGTGCCAGCAACTATATAGGGGCCAATGAGCAGTTCTTC
>.|TRBJ2-7|TRBD2|TRBV5-4
CASSLVAGGYEQYF
TGTGCCAGCAGCTTGGTAGCGGGAGGGTACGAGCAGTACTTC
>.|TRBJ2-2|TRBD1|TRBV7-2
CASSLGTGGPTGELFF
TGTGCCAGCAGCTTAGGGACAGGGGGTCCCACCGGGGAGCTGTTTTTT
>.|TRBJ2-7|.|TRBV15
CATRTAVSSYEQYF
TGTGCCACCAGGACAGCTGTCAGCTCCTACGAGCAGTACTTC
>.|TRBJ2-3|.|TRBV7-9
CASSLLVADTQYF
TGTGCCAGCAGCTTACTAGTGGCAGATACGCAGTATTTT
>.|TRBJ1-2|TRBD1|TRBV6-5
CASSYFQGDGYTF
TGTGCCAGCAGTTACTTTCAGGGGGATGGCTACACCTTC
>.|TRBJ1-4|.|TRBV27
CASSSGSATNEKLFF
TGTGCCAGCAGTTCGGGGAGTGCAACTAATGAAAAACTGTTTTTT
>.|TRBJ1-5|.|TRBV27
CASSLYTGANQPQHF
TGTGCCAGCAGTTTATATACCGGTGCCAATCAGCCCCAGCATTTT
>.|TRBJ1-4|.|TRBV4-3
CASSQAVGSGEKLFF
TGCGCCAGCAGCCAGGCGGTGGGGAGCGGGGAAAAACTGTTTTTT
>once|TRBJ1-1|.|TRBV6-5
CASSSNRELTEAFF
TGTGCCAGCAGCTCGAACAGGGAGCTTACTGAAGCTTTCTTT
>.|TRBJ1-4|TRBD1|TRBV4-1
CASSQVPGQGNEKLFF
TGCGCCAGCAGCCAGGTACCGGGACAGGGTAATGAAAAACTGTTTTTT
>.|TRBJ2-7|.|TRBV18
CASSPPVGHLYEQYF
TGTGCCAGCTCACCACCGGTAGGACACCTCTACGAGCAGTACTTC
>.|TRBJ1-2|.|TRBV11-2
CASSLWAYGYTF
TGTGCCAGCAGCTTATGGGCCTATGGCTACACCTTC
>.|TRBJ1-3|.|TRBV7-2
CASSPNLGNTIYF
TGTGCCAGCAGCCCTAACCTTGGAAACACCATATATTTT
>.|TRBJ2-3|.|TRBV7-9
CASSPPGVSTDTQYF
TGTGCCAGCAGCCCCCCCGGGGTAAGCACAGATACGCAGTATTTT
>.|TRBJ2-7|TRBD1|TRBV5-4
CASSRWDRDYEQYF
TGTGCCAGCAGCCGTTGGGACAGGGATTACGAGCAGTACTTC